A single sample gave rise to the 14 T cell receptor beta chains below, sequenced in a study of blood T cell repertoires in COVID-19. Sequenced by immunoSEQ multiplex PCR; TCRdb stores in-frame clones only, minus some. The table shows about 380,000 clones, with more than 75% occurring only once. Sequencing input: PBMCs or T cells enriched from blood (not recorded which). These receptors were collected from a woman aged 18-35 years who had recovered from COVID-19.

Here the CDR3 reads CASSLVVGGSDTQYF. The CDR3 DNA is TGCGCCAGCAGCTTGGTTGTCGGGGGATCAGATACGCAGTATTTT. The V and J genes are TRBV5-1 and TRBJ2-3, with a weak D call TRBD2 (6 bases). V dropped 0 bases and J dropped 4 bases, with 12 bases sitting between them. Germline loops: CDR1 SGHRS, CDR2 YFSETQ. This CDR3 is 15 amino acids long.

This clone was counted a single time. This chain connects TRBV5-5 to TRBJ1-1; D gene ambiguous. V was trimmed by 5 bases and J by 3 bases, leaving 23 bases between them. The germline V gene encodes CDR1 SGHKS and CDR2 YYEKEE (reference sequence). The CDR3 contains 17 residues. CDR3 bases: TGTGCCAGCAGGCCTCGGGGTGAGGGATGGATGGACACTGAAGCTTTCTTT. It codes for CASRPRGEGWMDTEAFF.

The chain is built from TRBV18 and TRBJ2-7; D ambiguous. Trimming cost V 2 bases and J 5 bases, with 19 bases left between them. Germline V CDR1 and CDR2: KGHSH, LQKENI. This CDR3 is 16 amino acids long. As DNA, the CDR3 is TGTGCCAGCTCACCAAACCCCCCGAAAGGAGCAAACGAGCAGTACTTC. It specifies CASSPNPPKGANEQYF.

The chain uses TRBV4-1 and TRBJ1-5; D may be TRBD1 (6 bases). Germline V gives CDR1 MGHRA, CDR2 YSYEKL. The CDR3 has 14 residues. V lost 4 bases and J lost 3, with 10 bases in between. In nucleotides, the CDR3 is TGCGCCAGCAGCCCTCGACAGGTCAATCAGCCCCAGCATTTT. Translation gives CASSPRQVNQPQHF.

CDR3 bases: TGTGCCAGCAGTGAAGGTTGGCGGACAGTAGGGTGGAGGAATCAGCCCCAGCATTTT. This codes for CASSEGWRTVGWRNQPQHF. This chain uses TRBV6-1 with TRBJ1-5; perhaps TRBD1 as D (6 bases). The germline V gene encodes CDR1 MNHNS and CDR2 SASEGT. With 1 base removed from V and 4 bases from J, the gap between germline ends came to 23 bases. This CDR3 region has 19 residues.

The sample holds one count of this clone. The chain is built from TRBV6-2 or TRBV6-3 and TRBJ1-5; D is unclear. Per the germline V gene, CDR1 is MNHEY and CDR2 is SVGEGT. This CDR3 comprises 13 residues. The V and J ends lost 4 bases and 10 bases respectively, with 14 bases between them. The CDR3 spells CASSSTYRGPQHF. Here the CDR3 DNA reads TGTGCCAGCAGTTCCACCTACCGGGGACCCCAGCATTTT.

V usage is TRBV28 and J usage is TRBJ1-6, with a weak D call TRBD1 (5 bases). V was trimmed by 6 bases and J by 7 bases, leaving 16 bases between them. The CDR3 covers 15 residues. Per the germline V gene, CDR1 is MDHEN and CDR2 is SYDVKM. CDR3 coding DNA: TGTGCCAGCAGGCCACCAGTGGGGCAGAATTCACCCCTCCACTTT. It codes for CASRPPVGQNSPLHF.

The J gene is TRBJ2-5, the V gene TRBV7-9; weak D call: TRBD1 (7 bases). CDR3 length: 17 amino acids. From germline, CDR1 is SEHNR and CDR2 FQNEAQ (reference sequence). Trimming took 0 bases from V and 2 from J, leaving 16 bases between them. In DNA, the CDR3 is TGTGCCAGCAGCTTAGCGCAAGGAGGGGGCCTGCAAGAGACCCAGTACTTC. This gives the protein CASSLAQGGGLQETQYF.

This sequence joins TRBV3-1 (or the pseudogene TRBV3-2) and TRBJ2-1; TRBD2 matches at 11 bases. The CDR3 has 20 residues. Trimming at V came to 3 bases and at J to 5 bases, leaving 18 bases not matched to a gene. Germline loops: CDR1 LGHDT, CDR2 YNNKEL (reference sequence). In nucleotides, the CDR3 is TGTGCCAGCAGCCATGTGGGAGTGCAGGGACTAGCGGATCTCGACAATGAGCAGTTCTTC. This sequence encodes CASSHVGVQGLADLDNEQFF.

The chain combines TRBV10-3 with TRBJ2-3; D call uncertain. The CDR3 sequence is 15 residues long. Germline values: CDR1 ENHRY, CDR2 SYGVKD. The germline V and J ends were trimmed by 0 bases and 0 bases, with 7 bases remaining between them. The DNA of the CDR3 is TGTGCCATCAGTGAGTCACAGTCTAGCACAGATACGCAGTATTTT. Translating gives CAISESQSSTDTQYF.

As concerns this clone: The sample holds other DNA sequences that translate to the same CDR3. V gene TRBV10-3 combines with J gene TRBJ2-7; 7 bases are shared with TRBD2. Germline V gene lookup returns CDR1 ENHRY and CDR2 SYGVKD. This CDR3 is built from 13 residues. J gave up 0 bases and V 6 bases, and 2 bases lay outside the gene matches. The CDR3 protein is CAIRAGDSYEQYF. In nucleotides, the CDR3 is TGTGCCATCAGGGCGGGAGACTCCTACGAGCAGTACTTC.

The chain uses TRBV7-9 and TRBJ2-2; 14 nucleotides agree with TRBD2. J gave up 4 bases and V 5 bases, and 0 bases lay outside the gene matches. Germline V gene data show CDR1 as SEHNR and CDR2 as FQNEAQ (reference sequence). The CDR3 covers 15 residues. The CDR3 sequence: CASSGLAGGTGELFF. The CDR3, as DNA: TGTGCCAGCAGCGGACTAGCGGGGGGCACCGGGGAGCTGTTTTTT.

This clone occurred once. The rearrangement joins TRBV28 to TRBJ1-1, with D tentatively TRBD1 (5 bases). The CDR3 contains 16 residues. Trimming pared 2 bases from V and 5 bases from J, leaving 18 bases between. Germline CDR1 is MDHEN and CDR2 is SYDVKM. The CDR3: CASSLPMGRVLTEAFF. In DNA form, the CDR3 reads TGTGCCAGCAGTTTACCGATGGGGCGAGTGTTGACTGAAGCTTTCTTT.

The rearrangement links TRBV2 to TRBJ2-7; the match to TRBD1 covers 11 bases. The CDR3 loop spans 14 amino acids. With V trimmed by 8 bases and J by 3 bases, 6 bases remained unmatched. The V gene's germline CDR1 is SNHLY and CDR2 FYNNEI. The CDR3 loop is CASHPGTGGYEQYF. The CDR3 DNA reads TGTGCCAGCCACCCCGGGACAGGGGGCTACGAGCAGTACTTC.